This T cell receptor beta chain was recorded in a study of vaccination effects on CD4 cells after COVID-19. Germline assignment: CDR1 SGHVS and CDR2 FQNEAQ. J gave up 0 bases and V 5 bases, and 5 bases lay outside the gene matches. The CDR3 loop spans 15 amino acids. Sequencing used immunoSEQ multiplex PCR; TCRdb keeps in-frame clones, though not all of them. Of more than 35,000 clones in the sample, just under 85% were seen once. Pools of viral peptides were used by the ViraFEST assay to expand antigen-specific CD4+ T cells ahead of sequencing. Following culture for under 12 days, CD4+ T cells were isolated. Participants got two doses of BNT162b2 or mRNA-1273 vaccine. In this sample, this clone turned up once. Its antigen remains unidentified.

Source: CD4+ T cells from PBMCs cultured with HCoV-NL63 spike peptides, taken after COVID-19 vaccination. The TCR sequence derives from a human donor who received a COVID-19 vaccine. Some clones in this sample may be carry-over from other donors' samples. The rearrangement uses TRBV7-8 and TRBJ1-2; 8 bases agree with TRBD1. The CDR3, as DNA: TGTGCCAGCAGCCAGGGACAGGCATCTAACTATGGCTACACCTTC. Translating it yields CASSQGQASNYGYTF.